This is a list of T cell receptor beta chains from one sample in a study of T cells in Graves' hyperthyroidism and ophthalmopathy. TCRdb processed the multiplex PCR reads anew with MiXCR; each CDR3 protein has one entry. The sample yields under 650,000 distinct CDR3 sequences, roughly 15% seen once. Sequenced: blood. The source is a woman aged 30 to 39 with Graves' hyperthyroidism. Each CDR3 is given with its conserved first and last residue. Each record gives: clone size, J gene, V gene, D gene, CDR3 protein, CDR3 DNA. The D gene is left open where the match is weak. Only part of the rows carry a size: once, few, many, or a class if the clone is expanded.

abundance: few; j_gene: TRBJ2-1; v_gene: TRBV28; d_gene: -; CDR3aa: CASSSRQSGEQFF; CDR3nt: TGTGCCAGCAGTTCGCGACAGAGCGGTGAGCAGTTCTTC
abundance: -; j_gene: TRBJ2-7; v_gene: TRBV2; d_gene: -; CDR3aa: CASRPTSYEQYF; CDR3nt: TGTGCCAGCAGACCCACTAGCTACGAGCAGTACTTC
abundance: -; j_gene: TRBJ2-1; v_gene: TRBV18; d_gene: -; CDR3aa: CASSPGGGPDNEQFF; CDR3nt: TGTGCCAGCTCACCCGGGGGAGGTCCCGATAATGAGCAGTTCTTC
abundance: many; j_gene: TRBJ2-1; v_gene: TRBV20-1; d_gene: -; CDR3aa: CSARLAEYNEQFF; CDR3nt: TGCAGTGCTAGATTGGCAGAATACAATGAGCAGTTCTTC
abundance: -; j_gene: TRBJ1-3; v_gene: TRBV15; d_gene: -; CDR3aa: CATSRDLRASGNTIYF; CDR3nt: TGTGCCACCAGCAGAGATCTTAGGGCCTCTGGAAACACCATATATTTT
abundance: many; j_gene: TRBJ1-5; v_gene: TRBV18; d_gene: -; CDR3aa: CASSLGPGDKPQHF; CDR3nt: TGTGCCAGCTCCCTTGGGCCAGGGGACAAGCCCCAGCATTTT
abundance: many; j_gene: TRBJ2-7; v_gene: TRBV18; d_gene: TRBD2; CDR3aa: CASSGTSGRDEQYF; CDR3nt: TGTGCCAGCTCCGGGACTAGCGGGAGGGACGAGCAGTACTTC
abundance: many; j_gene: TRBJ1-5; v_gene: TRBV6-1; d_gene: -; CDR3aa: CASSENSRGTALESAQHF; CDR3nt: TGTGCCAGCAGTGAAAATAGCCGTGGGACCGCACTCGAATCAGCCCAGCATTTT
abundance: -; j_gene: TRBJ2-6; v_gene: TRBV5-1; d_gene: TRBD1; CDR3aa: CASSLGPTGITGANVLTF; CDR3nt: TGCGCCAGCAGCTTAGGTCCGACAGGGATCACTGGGGCCAACGTCCTGACTTTC
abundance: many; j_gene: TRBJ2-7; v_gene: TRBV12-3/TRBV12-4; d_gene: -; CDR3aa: CASSQNEYEQYF; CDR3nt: TGTGCCAGCAGCCAGAACGAGTACGAGCAGTACTTC
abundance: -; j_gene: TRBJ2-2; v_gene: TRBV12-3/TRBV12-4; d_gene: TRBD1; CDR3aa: CASNPQGENTGELFF; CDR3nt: TGTGCCAGCAACCCGCAGGGGGAGAACACCGGGGAGCTGTTTTTT
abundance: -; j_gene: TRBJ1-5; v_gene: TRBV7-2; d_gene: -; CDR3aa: CASSLTHGAGQPQHF; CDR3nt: TGTGCCAGCAGCTTAACTCATGGGGCTGGTCAGCCCCAGCATTTT
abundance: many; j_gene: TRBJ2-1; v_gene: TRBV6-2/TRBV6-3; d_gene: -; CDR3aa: CASTPDVNNEQFF; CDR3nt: TGTGCCAGCACCCCGGACGTAAACAATGAGCAGTTCTTC
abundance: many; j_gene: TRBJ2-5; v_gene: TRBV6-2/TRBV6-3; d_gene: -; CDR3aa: CASSSGIHRETQYF; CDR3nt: TGTGCCAGCAGTTCAGGGATCCACCGCGAGACCCAGTACTTC